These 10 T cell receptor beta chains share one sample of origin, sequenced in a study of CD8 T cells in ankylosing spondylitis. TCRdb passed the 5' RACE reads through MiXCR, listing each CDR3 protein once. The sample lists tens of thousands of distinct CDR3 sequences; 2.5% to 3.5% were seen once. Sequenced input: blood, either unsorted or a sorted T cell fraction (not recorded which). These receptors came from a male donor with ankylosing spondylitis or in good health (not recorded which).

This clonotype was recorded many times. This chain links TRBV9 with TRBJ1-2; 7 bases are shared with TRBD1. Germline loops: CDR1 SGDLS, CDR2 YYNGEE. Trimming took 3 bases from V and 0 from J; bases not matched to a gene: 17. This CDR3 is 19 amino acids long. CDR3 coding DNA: TGTGCCAGCAGCGCCGACTCCAACAGGGGAGGGAAAGCTAACTATGGCTACACCTTC. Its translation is CASSADSNRGGKANYGYTF.

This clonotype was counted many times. Written as DNA, the CDR3 is TGTGCCAGCAGCGTAGGACCCGAGAACAATCAGCCCCAGCATTTT. Amino acids: CASSVGPENNQPQHF. This chain joins TRBV9 and TRBJ1-5; no clear D. Germline V lookup: CDR1 SGDLS, CDR2 YYNGEE. CDR3 length: 15 amino acids. Trimming left V 0 bases short and J 3 bases short, with 10 bases between.

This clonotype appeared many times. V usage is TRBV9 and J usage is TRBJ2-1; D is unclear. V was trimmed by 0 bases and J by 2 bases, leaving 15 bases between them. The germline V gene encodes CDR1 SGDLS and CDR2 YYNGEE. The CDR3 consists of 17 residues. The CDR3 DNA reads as TGTGCCAGCAGCGTAGACTGGGCGGAACGTACCTACAATGAGCAGTTCTTC. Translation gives CASSVDWAERTYNEQFF.

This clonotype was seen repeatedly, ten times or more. The CDR3 reads CASSVVQGVNTEAFF. CDR3 DNA: TGTGCCAGCAGCGTAGTTCAGGGCGTGAACACTGAAGCTTTCTTT. The V and J genes are TRBV9 and TRBJ1-1, with D possibly TRBD1 on 5 matching bases. The V end lost 0 bases, the J end lost 0 bases, and 9 bases lay between the germline ends. This CDR3 contains 15 residues. CDR1 and CDR2 (germline): SGDLS, YYNGEE.

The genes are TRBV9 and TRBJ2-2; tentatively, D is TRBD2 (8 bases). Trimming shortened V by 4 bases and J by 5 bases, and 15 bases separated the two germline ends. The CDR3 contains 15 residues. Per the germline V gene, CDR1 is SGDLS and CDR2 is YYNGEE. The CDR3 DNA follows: TGTGCCAGCAGCACCCGGGAGGGGGCAACCGGGGAGCTGTTTTTT. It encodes CASSTREGATGELFF.

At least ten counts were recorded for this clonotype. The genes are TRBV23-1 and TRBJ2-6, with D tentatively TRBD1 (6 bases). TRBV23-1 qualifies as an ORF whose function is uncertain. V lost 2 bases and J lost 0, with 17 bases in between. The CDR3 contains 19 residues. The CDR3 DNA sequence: TGCGCCAGCAGTCAAATTAAGGGCAGGGGCTTCTCTGGGGCCAACGTCCTGACTTTC. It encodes CASSQIKGRGFSGANVLTF.

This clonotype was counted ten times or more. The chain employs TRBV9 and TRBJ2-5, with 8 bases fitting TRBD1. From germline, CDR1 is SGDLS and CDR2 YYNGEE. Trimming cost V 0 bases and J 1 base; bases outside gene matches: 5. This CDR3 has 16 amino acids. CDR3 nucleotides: TGTGCCAGCAGCGTAGCTGCGGGACAGGTCCAAGAGACCCAGTACTTC. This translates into CASSVAAGQVQETQYF.

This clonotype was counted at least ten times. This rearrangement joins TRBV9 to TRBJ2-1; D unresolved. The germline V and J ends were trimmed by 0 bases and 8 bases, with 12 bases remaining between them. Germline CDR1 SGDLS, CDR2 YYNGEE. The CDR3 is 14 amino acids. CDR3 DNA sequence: TGTGCCAGCAGCGTAGCACAGAAAGTTCATGAGCAGTTCTTC. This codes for CASSVAQKVHEQFF.

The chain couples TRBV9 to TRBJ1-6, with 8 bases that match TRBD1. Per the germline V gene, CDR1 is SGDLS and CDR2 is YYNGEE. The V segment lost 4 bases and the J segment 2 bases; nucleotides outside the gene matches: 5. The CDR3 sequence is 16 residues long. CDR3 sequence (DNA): TGTGCCAGCAGCCTAGCAGGGGGCGCCTATAATTCACCCCTCCACTTT. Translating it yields CASSLAGGAYNSPLHF.

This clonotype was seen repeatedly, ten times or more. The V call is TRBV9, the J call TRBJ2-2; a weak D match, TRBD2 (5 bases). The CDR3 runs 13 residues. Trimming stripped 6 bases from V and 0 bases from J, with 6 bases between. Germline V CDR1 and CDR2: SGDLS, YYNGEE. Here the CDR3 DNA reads TGTGCCAGCATGGACTCGAACACCGGGGAGCTGTTTTTT. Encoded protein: CASMDSNTGELFF.